The 31 T cell receptor beta chains presented below share a single source sample, sequenced in a study of blood T cell repertoires in COVID-19. Method: immunoSEQ multiplex PCR; TCRdb's copy keeps in-frame clones and lacks some. Of roughly 340,000 clones in the sample, 75% to 90% were seen once. The sequenced sample was PBMCs or T cells enriched from blood (not recorded which). These receptor sequences come from a man in his late teens or twenties who had recovered from COVID-19.

The chain has TRBV10-3 and TRBJ2-5; tentatively, D is TRBD2 (5 bases). Trimming left V 0 bases short and J 5 bases short, with 31 bases between. Germline CDR1 ENHRY, CDR2 SYGVKD. The CDR3 length is 21 residues. CDR3 region: CAISESIVRGPSLPVKETQYF. CDR3 sequence (DNA): TGTGCCATCAGTGAGTCGATAGTTCGAGGGCCGAGCCTACCGGTGAAGGAGACCCAGTACTTC.

The rearrangement links TRBV27 to TRBJ2-7; tentatively, D is TRBD1 (7 bases). From germline, CDR1 is MNHEY and CDR2 SMNVEV (reference sequence). The CDR3 totals 14 residues. Trimming left V 3 bases short and J 6 bases short, with 15 bases between. CDR3 region: CASSLEGARGEQYF. In DNA, the CDR3 is TGTGCCAGCAGTTTGGAGGGGGCGCGGGGCGAGCAGTACTTC.

The chain recombines TRBV27 with TRBJ1-4, with D possibly TRBD1 on 6 matching bases. This CDR3 is built from 15 residues. From germline, CDR1 is MNHEY and CDR2 SMNVEV (reference sequence). V gave up 3 bases and J gave up 5 bases, with 13 bases separating them. CDR3 nucleotide sequence: TGTGCCAGCAGTTTGTCAGGGACATTGAATGAAAAACTGTTTTTT. Translation gives CASSLSGTLNEKLFF.

The CDR3 spells CASSLAGSGTYEQYF. As DNA, the CDR3 is TGTGCCAGCAGCTTAGCGGGTAGCGGTACCTACGAGCAGTACTTC. The gene calls are TRBV11-2 and TRBJ2-7, with a weak D call TRBD2 (6 bases). The CDR3 is 15 residues long. With 1 base removed from V and 2 bases from J, the gap between germline ends came to 12 bases. CDR1 is SGHAT, CDR2 FQNNGV, per germline.

V and J are TRBV5-4 and TRBJ2-5; a weak D match, TRBD2 (5 bases). In germline, CDR1 is SGHNT, CDR2 YYREEE (reference sequence). Trimming left V 1 base short and J 5 bases short, with 12 bases between. This CDR3 is built from 14 residues. CDR3 in amino acids: CASSLRRTGETQYF. CDR3 bases: TGTGCCAGCAGCTTGCGAAGGACGGGGGAGACCCAGTACTTC.

The rearrangement joins TRBV9 to TRBJ1-1; D gene uncertain. The germline V gene encodes CDR1 SGDLS and CDR2 YYNGEE. The CDR3 is 15 residues long. V lost 0 bases, J lost 0 bases, and 9 bases lay in between. The CDR3 spells CASSVAPHMNTEAFF. DNA of the CDR3: TGTGCCAGCAGCGTAGCTCCACACATGAACACTGAAGCTTTCTTT.

The V gene is TRBV3-1 (or the pseudogene TRBV3-2), the J gene TRBJ1-5; D is ambiguous. The CDR3 length is 15 residues. The ends were cut back, 4 bases at V and 1 base at J, with 11 bases in the middle. CDR1 is LGHDT, CDR2 YNNKEL, per germline (reference sequence). CDR3 sequence reads: CASSPSPGSNQPQHF. The CDR3 nucleotides are TGTGCCAGCAGCCCTAGCCCCGGGAGCAATCAGCCCCAGCATTTT.

This clone occurred once. V usage is TRBV5-1 and J usage is TRBJ2-3; TRBD1 aligns across 8 bases. V lost 2 bases to trimming and J lost 5 bases; unmatched junction nucleotides: 4. Germline V gives CDR1 SGHRS, CDR2 YFSETQ. The CDR3 runs to 14 residues. CDR3: CASSLGQGGDTQYF. The CDR3 DNA reads as TGCGCCAGCAGCTTAGGACAGGGTGGAGATACGCAGTATTTT. Together with reference TRBV5-1 and TRBJ2-3, the CDR3 gives the full variable domain: KAGVTQTPRYLIKTRGQQVTLSCSPISGHRSVSWYQQTPGQGLQFLFEYFSETQRNKGNFPGRFSGRQFSNSRSEMNVSTLELGDSALYLCASSLGQGGDTQYFGPGTRLTVL.

The chain links TRBV3-1 (or the pseudogene TRBV3-2) to TRBJ2-1; D unclear. CDR1 is LGHDT, CDR2 YNNKEL, per germline (reference sequence). CDR3 size: 13 residues. Trimming removed 6 bases at V and 0 bases at J, with 6 bases between. The CDR3 here is CASSRSSYNEQFF. The DNA of the CDR3 is TGTGCCAGCAGTCGTAGCTCCTACAATGAGCAGTTCTTC.

V usage is TRBV20-1 and J usage is TRBJ1-4; D gene uncertain. This CDR3 contains 13 residues. With 4 bases removed from V and 1 base from J, the gap between germline ends came to 7 bases. Germline V gives CDR1 DFQATT, CDR2 SNEGSKA (reference sequence). The CDR3 spells CSAIERTNEKLFF. CDR3 bases: TGCAGTGCTATTGAGAGAACTAATGAAAAACTGTTTTTT.

The chain is built from TRBV3-1 (or the pseudogene TRBV3-2) and TRBJ2-5, with D tentatively TRBD2 (5 bases). CDR1 is LGHDT and CDR2 is YNNKEL in the germline V gene (reference sequence). This CDR3 spans 12 amino acids. Deletions cut 4 bases from V and 5 bases from J, with 8 bases between. In nucleotides, the CDR3 is TGTGCCAGCAGCCCACTAGGGGAGACCCAGTACTTC. Translation: CASSPLGETQYF.

The CDR3 nucleotides read TGTGCCAGCAGCCCTAGCGGGAGCCTCTACGAGCAGTACTTC. Translation gives CASSPSGSLYEQYF. This rearrangement joins TRBV9 to TRBJ2-7; 10 positions agree with TRBD2. CDR3 size: 14 residues. Trimming cost V 4 bases and J 3 bases; bases outside gene matches: 4. Per the germline V gene, CDR1 is SGDLS and CDR2 is YYNGEE.

The chain uses TRBV6-2 or TRBV6-3 and TRBJ1-5; D remains ambiguous. Germline CDR1 reads MNHEY; CDR2 reads SVGEGT. The V and J ends lost 2 bases and 7 bases respectively, with 18 bases between them. There are 16 residues in the CDR3. CDR3 protein: CASSYDLGRRNQPQHF. The CDR3 bases are TGTGCCAGCAGTTACGACCTAGGCCGAAGGAACCAGCCCCAGCATTTT.

This CDR3 is CASRDRHYEAFF. In DNA form, the CDR3 reads TGTGCCAGCAGAGACAGGCACTATGAAGCTTTCTTT. The chain links TRBV2 to TRBJ1-1; perhaps TRBD1 as D (6 bases). The CDR3 covers 12 residues. The germline V gene has CDR1 SNHLY and CDR2 FYNNEI. Trimming removed 6 bases at V and 7 bases at J, with 12 bases between.

V gene TRBV12-3 or TRBV12-4 combines with J gene TRBJ2-2; D remains ambiguous. Trimming removed 5 bases at V and 4 bases at J, with 8 bases between. The CDR3 extends over 13 amino acids. The CDR3 loop reads CASSLFSTGELFF. CDR3 nucleotides: TGTGCCAGCAGTCTCTTTTCCACCGGGGAGCTGTTTTTT.

The gene calls are TRBV5-1 and TRBJ2-3; D may be TRBD2 (7 bases). In germline, CDR1 is SGHRS, CDR2 YFSETQ. The CDR3 length is 14 residues. V lost 4 bases and J 6 bases, leaving 15 bases between the germline ends. The CDR3 DNA reads as TGCGCCAGCAGCCCCGTCCGGGGGGCTGATACGCAGTATTTT. This codes for CASSPVRGADTQYF.

The chain joins TRBV25-1 to TRBJ1-1; tentative D call: TRBD1 (6 bases). The CDR3 consists of 11 residues. Germline CDR1 and CDR2: MGHDK and SYGVNS. Trimming left V 5 bases short and J 8 bases short, with 9 bases between. DNA of the CDR3: TGTGCCAGCAGTTGGGGGCGGGAAGCTTTCTTT. Its translation: CASSWGREAFF.

The rearrangement uses TRBV18 and TRBJ2-3, with D maybe TRBD2 (6 bases). Between the trimmed V and J ends, which lost 6 bases and 2 bases, there was a span of 9 bases. The length of the CDR3 is 13 residues. Germline-derived CDR1 and CDR2 are KGHSH and LQKENI. The CDR3 sequence: CASSGTYTDTQYF. In DNA, the CDR3 is TGTGCCAGCTCCGGGACTTACACAGATACGCAGTATTTT.

The chain combines TRBV2 with TRBJ2-1; D possibly corresponds to TRBD2 (6 bases). CDR1 and CDR2 from the germline V gene are SNHLY and FYNNEI. V lost 2 bases to trimming and J lost 13 bases, with 12 bases between them. The CDR3 length is 12 residues. CDR3: CASSEQLADQFF. Here the CDR3 DNA reads TGTGCCAGCAGTGAACAACTAGCTGATCAGTTCTTC.

The chain employs TRBV4-1 and TRBJ1-6; perhaps TRBD1 as D (6 bases). With 3 bases removed from V and 9 bases from J, the gap between germline ends came to 15 bases. Per the germline V gene, CDR1 is MGHRA and CDR2 is YSYEKL. The CDR3 length is 15 residues. The CDR3 DNA sequence: TGCGCCAGCAGCCATTCGATAGGGGGTGGTTCACCCCTCCACTTT. This sequence encodes CASSHSIGGGSPLHF.

The J gene is TRBJ2-3, the V gene TRBV18, with D uncertain. CDR1 KGHSH and CDR2 LQKENI come from the germline V gene. This CDR3 contains 13 residues. Trimming removed 2 bases from V and 6 bases from J, with 9 bases in between. In DNA, the CDR3 is TGTGCCAGCTCACCATCGATCAGGGATACGCAGTATTTT. It is translated as CASSPSIRDTQYF.

This clone was observed a single time. J is TRBJ2-7 and V is TRBV5-4; 9 bases fit TRBD2. V lost 4 bases, J lost 6 bases, and 17 bases stayed unmatched. The CDR3 consists of 17 residues. CDR1 is SGHNT, CDR2 YYREEE, per germline (reference sequence). As DNA, the CDR3 is TGTGCCAGCAGCGCGGGGGGGAATAGCGGCCTGTCTTTCGAGCAGTACTTC. This sequence encodes CASSAGGNSGLSFEQYF.

The chain has TRBV12-3 or TRBV12-4 and TRBJ2-2, with D possibly being TRBD1 (5 bases). Trimming took 6 bases from V and 5 from J, leaving 10 bases between them. The CDR3 loop spans 13 amino acids. CDR3 protein: CASRLQVTGELFF. CDR3 DNA: TGTGCCAGCAGACTACAGGTTACCGGGGAGCTGTTTTTT.

CDR3 loop: CASKLGGNSNQPQHF. The CDR3 DNA follows: TGTGCCAGCAAACTCGGAGGAAATAGCAATCAGCCCCAGCATTTT. This chain links TRBV28 with TRBJ1-5; D not resolved. Trimming cost V 7 bases and J 0 bases, with 13 bases left between them. CDR1 is MDHEN, CDR2 SYDVKM, per germline. The CDR3 length is 15 residues.

The chain links TRBV28 to TRBJ1-4; D remains ambiguous. Germline lookup yields CDR1 MDHEN and CDR2 SYDVKM. Trimming stripped 2 bases from V and 7 bases from J, with 11 bases between. The CDR3 contains 14 residues. CDR3 coding DNA: TGTGCCAGCAGTTTAGGCCAATCAAGTGAAAAACTGTTTTTT. It codes for CASSLGQSSEKLFF.

This chain links TRBV19 with TRBJ1-2; a possible D gene is TRBD1 (5 bases). The CDR3 contains 13 residues. Trimming took off 7 bases at V and 4 bases at J, with 13 bases between the two ends. Germline-derived CDR1 and CDR2 are LNHDA and SQIVND (reference sequence). The CDR3 loop is CASKMGPFYGYTF. The CDR3 region has the DNA TGTGCCAGTAAAATGGGGCCCTTCTATGGCTACACCTTC.

The V and J genes are TRBV19 and TRBJ1-5, with D tentatively TRBD1 (6 bases). From germline, CDR1 is LNHDA and CDR2 SQIVND (reference sequence). Trimming removed 7 bases from V and 4 bases from J, with 17 bases in between. This CDR3 region has 15 residues. The chain's CDR3 is CASKLGTPNNQPQHF. CDR3 nucleotide sequence: TGTGCCAGTAAACTCGGGACACCAAATAATCAGCCCCAGCATTTT.

This chain connects TRBV6-2 or TRBV6-3 to TRBJ2-1, with TRBD2 matching 11 bases. There are 15 residues in the CDR3. In germline, CDR1 is MNHEY, CDR2 SVGEGT. The J segment lost 6 bases and the V segment lost 2 bases, leaving 3 bases of the junction unmatched. Written as DNA, the CDR3 is TGTGCCAGCAGTTACACGACTAGCGGGACCAATGAGCAGTTCTTC. It encodes CASSYTTSGTNEQFF.

The V gene is TRBV7-3, the J gene TRBJ2-5; TRBD1 matches at 8 bases. Trimming took 5 bases from V and 1 from J; bases not matched to a gene: 3. Germline CDR1 reads SGHTA; CDR2 reads FQGTGA. The CDR3 has 14 residues. CDR3: CASSMDRAQETQYF. CDR3 DNA: TGTGCCAGCAGCATGGACAGGGCCCAAGAGACCCAGTACTTC.

CDR3 coding DNA: TGTGCCAGCAGTGACGGACAGGCGGTGAACCCCTACAATGAGCAGTTCTTC. This translates into CASSDGQAVNPYNEQFF. This chain links TRBV2 with TRBJ2-1; the match to TRBD1 covers 7 bases. The CDR3 is 17 amino acids. Trimming removed 3 bases from V and 2 bases from J; junction bases left unmatched: 10. Germline-derived CDR1 and CDR2 are SNHLY and FYNNEI.

This chain uses TRBV28 with TRBJ1-6; D call uncertain. V shed 1 base and J shed 9 bases, with 16 bases lying between them. This CDR3 region has 16 residues. CDR1 is MDHEN, CDR2 SYDVKM, per germline. The CDR3 reads CASSLSSAPQISPLHF. In DNA, the CDR3 is TGTGCCAGCAGTTTATCGTCTGCCCCACAAATTTCACCCCTCCACTTT.